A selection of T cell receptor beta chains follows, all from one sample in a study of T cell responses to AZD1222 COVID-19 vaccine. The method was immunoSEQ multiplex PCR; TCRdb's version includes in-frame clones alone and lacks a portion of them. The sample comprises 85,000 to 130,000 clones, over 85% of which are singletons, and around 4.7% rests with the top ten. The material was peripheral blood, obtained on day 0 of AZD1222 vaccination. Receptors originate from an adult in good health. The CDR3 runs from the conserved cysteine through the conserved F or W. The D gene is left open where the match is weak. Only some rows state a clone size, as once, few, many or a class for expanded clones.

cdr3_aa: CASSLQGIRPSEQFF
cdr3_nt: TGTGCCAGCAGCTTACAGGGAATTCGTCCAAGTGAGCAGTTCTTC
d_call: NA
v_call: TRBV5-6
j_call: TRBJ2-1
clone_size: NA

cdr3_aa: CASSHSTGGDTEAFF
cdr3_nt: TGTGCCAGCTCACACTCGACAGGGGGCGATACTGAAGCTTTCTTT
d_call: TRBD1
v_call: TRBV18
j_call: TRBJ1-1
clone_size: NA

cdr3_aa: CASSLGVRGDTEAFF
cdr3_nt: TGTGCCAGCAGCTTAGGGGTCCGGGGTGACACTGAAGCTTTCTTT
d_call: NA
v_call: TRBV7-9
j_call: TRBJ1-1
clone_size: NA

cdr3_aa: CASSQASGRSTGELFF
cdr3_nt: TGTGCCAGCAGCCAAGCAAGCGGGAGAAGCACCGGGGAGCTGTTTTTT
d_call: TRBD2
v_call: TRBV14
j_call: TRBJ2-2
clone_size: NA

cdr3_aa: CSGVRDADTQYF
cdr3_nt: TGCAGCGGCGTCAGGGATGCAGATACGCAGTATTTT
d_call: NA
v_call: TRBV29-1
j_call: TRBJ2-3
clone_size: few

cdr3_aa: CASSLGTGHGYTF
cdr3_nt: TGTGCCAGCAGCTTAGGGACAGGACATGGCTACACCTTC
d_call: TRBD1
v_call: TRBV7-8
j_call: TRBJ1-2
clone_size: NA

cdr3_aa: CASSQIIGQGPTVAQYF
cdr3_nt: TGTGCCAGCAGTCAAATAATTGGACAGGGCCCAACTGTTGCGCAGTATTTT
d_call: TRBD1
v_call: TRBV6-2/TRBV6-3
j_call: TRBJ2-3
clone_size: NA

cdr3_aa: CASSKDRGHEQYF
cdr3_nt: TGCGCCAGCAGCAAAGACAGGGGCCACGAGCAGTACTTC
d_call: TRBD1
v_call: TRBV5-1
j_call: TRBJ2-7
clone_size: NA

cdr3_aa: CSASKASGRAENIQYF
cdr3_nt: TGCAGTGCTAGTAAAGCTAGCGGGAGGGCAGAGAACATTCAGTACTTC
d_call: TRBD2
v_call: TRBV20-1
j_call: TRBJ2-4
clone_size: NA

cdr3_aa: CASMRSGQNEKLFF
cdr3_nt: TGTGCCAGCATGCGATCGGGGCAGAATGAAAAACTGTTTTTT
d_call: NA
v_call: TRBV2
j_call: TRBJ1-4
clone_size: NA

cdr3_aa: CASSLGGLNQPQHF
cdr3_nt: TGCGCCAGCAGCTTGGGGGGGCTCAATCAGCCCCAGCATTTT
d_call: NA
v_call: TRBV5-1
j_call: TRBJ1-5
clone_size: NA

cdr3_aa: CASSSPSPLGYTF
cdr3_nt: TGTGCCAGCAGTTCACCCTCACCGTTGGGCTACACCTTC
d_call: NA
v_call: TRBV28
j_call: TRBJ1-2
clone_size: NA

cdr3_aa: CAWSSPPNEQFF
cdr3_nt: TGTGCCTGGAGTTCCCCCCCGAATGAGCAGTTCTTC
d_call: NA
v_call: TRBV30
j_call: TRBJ2-1
clone_size: NA

cdr3_aa: CASSSTRWDTGELFF
cdr3_nt: TGTGCCAGCAGCTCCACTAGATGGGACACCGGGGAGCTGTTTTTT
d_call: NA
v_call: TRBV11-3
j_call: TRBJ2-2
clone_size: NA

cdr3_aa: CASRDRNPLQETQYF
cdr3_nt: TGTGCCAGCCGGGACAGGAACCCTCTACAAGAGACCCAGTACTTC
d_call: TRBD1
v_call: TRBV6-5
j_call: TRBJ2-5
clone_size: once

cdr3_aa: CSAEGAGTQYF
cdr3_nt: TGCAGTGCTGAGGGGGCCGGGACCCAGTACTTC
d_call: TRBD1
v_call: TRBV20-1
j_call: TRBJ2-5
clone_size: NA

cdr3_aa: CATSRVGPRELFF
cdr3_nt: TGTGCCACCAGCAGAGTGGGACCAAGGGAGCTGTTTTTT
d_call: NA
v_call: TRBV15
j_call: TRBJ2-2
clone_size: NA

cdr3_aa: CASSFSSAYYEQYF
cdr3_nt: TGTGCCAGCAGTTTTTCTAGCGCTTACTACGAGCAGTACTTC
d_call: NA
v_call: TRBV27
j_call: TRBJ2-7
clone_size: once

cdr3_aa: CASSSSRNYEQYF
cdr3_nt: TGTGCCAGCAGTTCGTCTAGAAACTACGAGCAGTACTTC
d_call: NA
v_call: TRBV6-5
j_call: TRBJ2-7
clone_size: NA

cdr3_aa: CASSRLGTPDNEQFF
cdr3_nt: TGCGCCAGCAGCCGCCTAGGGACACCGGACAATGAGCAGTTCTTC
d_call: NA
v_call: TRBV5-1
j_call: TRBJ2-1
clone_size: NA

cdr3_aa: CASNYLGTGNTGELFF
cdr3_nt: TGTGCCAGCAACTATCTCGGGACAGGGAACACCGGGGAGCTGTTTTTT
d_call: TRBD1
v_call: TRBV5-6
j_call: TRBJ2-2
clone_size: NA

cdr3_aa: CAWSAPGGGAYGYTF
cdr3_nt: TGTGCCTGGAGTGCCCCGGGGGGGGGTGCCTATGGCTACACCTTC
d_call: NA
v_call: TRBV30
j_call: TRBJ1-2
clone_size: few

cdr3_aa: CASRRGDSHTPFVLTF
cdr3_nt: TGTGCCAGCAGACGAGGGGACTCCCATACCCCTTTCGTCCTGACTTTC
d_call: NA
v_call: TRBV7-9
j_call: TRBJ2-6
clone_size: NA

cdr3_aa: CASSSTGGEKLFF
cdr3_nt: TGTGCCAGCAGCTCGACAGGGGGAGAAAAACTGTTTTTT
d_call: TRBD1
v_call: TRBV7-8
j_call: TRBJ1-4
clone_size: NA

cdr3_aa: CASSPDTYRGNLYGYTF
cdr3_nt: TGTGCCAGCAGTCCCGATACCTACAGGGGGAACTTATATGGCTACACCTTC
d_call: TRBD1
v_call: TRBV6-6
j_call: TRBJ1-2
clone_size: NA